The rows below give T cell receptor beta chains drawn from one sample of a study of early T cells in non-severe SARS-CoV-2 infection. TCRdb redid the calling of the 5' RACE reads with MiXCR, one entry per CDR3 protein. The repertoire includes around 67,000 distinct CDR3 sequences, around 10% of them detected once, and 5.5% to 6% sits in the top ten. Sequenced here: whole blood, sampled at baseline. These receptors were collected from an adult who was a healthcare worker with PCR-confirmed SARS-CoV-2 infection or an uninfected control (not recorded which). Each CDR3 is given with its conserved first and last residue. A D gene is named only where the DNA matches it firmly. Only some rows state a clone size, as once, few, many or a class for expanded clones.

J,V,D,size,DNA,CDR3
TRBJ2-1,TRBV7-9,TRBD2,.,TGTGCCAGCAGCTCAGCAGGGACTAGCGGTCGATACAATGAGCAGTTCTTC,CASSSAGTSGRYNEQFF
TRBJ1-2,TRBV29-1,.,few,TGCAGCGTTGTACCCGGCGACTATGGCTACACCTTC,CSVVPGDYGYTF
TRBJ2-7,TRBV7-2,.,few,TGTGCCAGCAGCTACCGGAGCGGGCCGGAATACGAGCAGTACTTC,CASSYRSGPEYEQYF
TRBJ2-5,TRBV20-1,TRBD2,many,TGCAGTGCTAGTGGCCTAGCGGACACGGAGACCCAGTACTTC,CSASGLADTETQYF
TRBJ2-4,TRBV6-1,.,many,TGTGCCAGCAGCCCCGGGACAACCTTGGACATTCAGTACTTC,CASSPGTTLDIQYF
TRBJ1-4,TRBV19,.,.,TGTGCCAGTAAGAACAGACGAACTAATGAAAAACTGTTTTTT,CASKNRRTNEKLFF
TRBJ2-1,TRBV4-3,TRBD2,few,TGCGCCAGCAGCCAAGATCCTAGCGGCCCTGTTTTTAAGCAGTTCTTC,CASSQDPSGPVFKQFF
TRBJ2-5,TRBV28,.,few,TGTGCCAGCAACCAACTAGTTGGCCAAGAGACCCAGTACTTC,CASNQLVGQETQYF
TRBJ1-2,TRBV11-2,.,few,TGTGCCAGCAGCTTACAGGGGACGCTCTATGGCTACACCTTC,CASSLQGTLYGYTF
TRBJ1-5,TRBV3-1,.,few,TGTGCCAGCAGCCAAGGCCGAGGCAATCAGCCCCAGCATTTT,CASSQGRGNQPQHF